These T cell receptor beta chains were read from a single sample in a study of T cell clones after liver transplantation. Measured with immunoSEQ multiplex PCR; TCRdb has only the in-frame clones, and not every one. The table shows approximately 100,000 clones, with approximately 85% occurring only once. Sequenced material: CD4+ T cells from blood, taken before liver transplant. These TCRs come from a human donor who received a liver transplant. CDR3s include the opening cysteine and the closing phenylalanine or tryptophan. The D gene is left open where the match is weak. Size is omitted from some rows. Given values are once, few, many or a class for expanded clones.

NA	NA	14	TRBV4-3	TRBJ1-4	CASSQVIGNEKLFF	TGCGCCAGCAGCCAAGTCATAGGGAACGAAAAACTGTTTTTT
TRBD2	NA	13	TRBV5-1	TRBJ2-5	CASSGTSSETQYF	TGCGCCAGCAGCGGGACTAGCTCTGAGACCCAGTACTTC
TRBD1	once	13	TRBV5-8	TRBJ1-6	CASRQGRNSPLHF	TGTGCCAGTCGACAGGGCAGGAATTCACCCCTCCACTTT
TRBD2	NA	15	TRBV18	TRBJ2-5	CASSAIMSGEETQYF	TGTGCCAGCTCCGCCATCATGAGCGGGGAAGAGACCCAGTACTTC
NA	few	16	TRBV6-1	TRBJ2-7	CASSVRATPAPYEQYF	TGTGCCAGCAGTGTCCGGGCCACCCCTGCCCCCTACGAGCAGTACTTC
NA	once	16	TRBV4-2	TRBJ2-2	CASSPVFAGNTGELFF	TGTGCCAGCAGCCCCGTCTTCGCGGGAAACACCGGGGAGCTGTTTTTT
NA	NA	13	TRBV6-5	TRBJ2-7	CATSPDRAYEQYF	TGTGCCACCTCCCCGGACAGAGCCTACGAGCAGTACTTC
NA	NA	12	TRBV2	TRBJ2-5	CASGLYQETQYF	TGTGCCAGCGGGCTATACCAAGAGACCCAGTACTTC
TRBD1	once	16	TRBV9	TRBJ1-3	CASSEQGAGGGNTIYF	TGTGCCAGCAGCGAACAGGGGGCGGGTGGTGGAAACACCATATATTTT
NA	NA	14	TRBV7-9	TRBJ1-1	CASSTRTVRTEAFF	TGTGCCAGCAGCACGAGGACAGTTAGGACTGAAGCTTTCTTT
TRBD2	NA	15	TRBV5-6	TRBJ2-3	CASSFSGRATNTQYF	TGTGCCAGCAGCTTCAGCGGGAGGGCCACGAATACGCAGTATTTT
NA	NA	12	TRBV10-3	TRBJ2-5	CAISWGAETQYF	TGTGCCATCAGTTGGGGGGCCGAGACCCAGTACTTC
TRBD1	once	15	TRBV7-2	TRBJ2-5	CASSSPDRVAETQYF	TGTGCCAGCAGCTCCCCCGACAGGGTAGCAGAGACCCAGTACTTC
NA	NA	13	TRBV2	TRBJ1-6	CASTFRRDSPLHF	TGTGCCAGCACATTCCGGCGGGATTCACCCCTCCACTTT
NA	NA	11	TRBV15	TRBJ1-4	CATSRSEKLFF	TGTGCCACCAGCAGAAGTGAAAAACTGTTTTTT
TRBD2	NA	17	TRBV28	TRBJ2-3	CASSLWGDSGRLDTQYF	TGTGCCAGCAGTTTATGGGGAGATAGCGGGAGACTAGATACGCAGTATTTT
TRBD1	NA	17	TRBV5-5	TRBJ1-6	CASSPQSAGGSLGPLHF	TGTGCCAGCAGCCCGCAGTCGGCAGGGGGCTCGCTGGGCCCCCTCCACTTT
NA	NA	14	TRBV5-1	TRBJ1-2	CASSLEGETYGYTF	TGCGCCAGCAGCTTAGAAGGGGAGACCTATGGCTACACCTTC
TRBD2	NA	14	TRBV15	TRBJ2-4	CATSPDTGLSIQYF	TGTGCCACCAGCCCTGACACGGGACTAAGCATTCAGTACTTC
TRBD1	NA	14	TRBV18	TRBJ2-7	CASSLRDRGHEQYF	TGTGCCAGCTCACTCCGGGACAGGGGCCACGAGCAGTACTTC
NA	NA	17	TRBV5-6	TRBJ1-2	CASSSWHGRLSNYGYTF	TGTGCCAGCAGCTCGTGGCATGGCAGATTATCTAACTATGGCTACACCTTC
NA	few	13	TRBV12-5	TRBJ2-7	CASAPGTPYEQYF	TGTGCTAGTGCGCCCGGGACTCCCTACGAGCAGTACTTC
NA	NA	15	TRBV7-2	TRBJ2-7	CASSLRPQPLLQRYF	TGTGCCAGCAGCTTAAGGCCACAGCCCTTACTACAAAGGTACTTC
NA	NA	17	TRBV9	TRBJ1-3	CASSLEADIFSGNTIYF	TGTGCCAGCAGCTTAGAAGCGGACATTTTCTCTGGAAACACCATATATTTT
NA	once	16	TRBV7-2	TRBJ1-4	CASSFLSGTPGGKLFF	TGTGCCAGCAGCTTCTTATCCGGGACCCCCGGCGGAAAACTGTTTTTT
NA	NA	15	TRBV7-3	TRBJ2-1	CASSPTQASYNEQFF	TGTGCCAGCAGCCCTACACAGGCCTCCTACAATGAGCAGTTCTTC
TRBD1	NA	15	TRBV4-3	TRBJ1-4	CASSPVPQGGEKLFF	TGCGCCAGCAGTCCCGTCCCACAGGGGGGTGAAAAACTGTTTTTT
NA	NA	15	TRBV7-2	TRBJ1-3	CASSARPSSGNTIYF	TGTGCCAGCTCCGCCAGGCCAAGCTCTGGAAACACCATATATTTT
NA	NA	15	TRBV7-9	TRBJ2-7	CASSFSSVPPYEQYF	TGTGCCAGCAGCTTTTCCAGCGTACCTCCCTACGAGCAGTACTTC
TRBD1	NA	14	TRBV2	TRBJ2-7	CASYRQGGPYEQYF	TGTGCCAGCTATAGACAGGGGGGTCCCTACGAGCAGTACTTC
TRBD1	NA	15	TRBV28	TRBJ2-2	CASETGAANTGELFF	TGTGCCAGCGAAACAGGGGCGGCGAACACCGGGGAGCTGTTTTTT
TRBD1	NA	16	TRBV6-4	TRBJ1-2	CASSPTGRETYYGYTF	TGTGCCAGCTCACCGACAGGGAGGGAGACTTACTATGGCTACACCTTC
NA	NA	11	TRBV6-1	TRBJ1-1	CASHVNTEAFF	TGTGCCAGCCACGTGAACACTGAAGCTTTCTTT